This section outlines one T cell receptor (beta chain) sequence together with its context. Its target is unknown. A J-beta primer mix and a sample-barcoded 5' primer were used in a second PCR of roughly 6 to 12 cycles. Every sample gave at least 2.5 million paired-end reads containing CDR3. TCRdb used MiXCR to reprocess the 5' RACE reads, holding one entry per CDR3 protein. This sample has 850,000 to 1,300,000 distinct CDR3 sequences, with 45% found just once. This entry belongs to a study of blood T cells in healthy people across ages. V shed 4 bases and J shed 2 bases, with 13 bases lying between them. This CDR3 spans 14 amino acids. Germline V gene sequence: CDR1 SGHRS, CDR2 YFSETQ. All donors came from Russia, were Caucasian and healthy, and spanned ages about 6 to 100. Study outcomes and limitations: Naive T cell percentage showed a strong correlation with the diversity of TCR beta. Age advanced and TCR beta diversity per million T cells fell, roughly linearly.

V usage is TRBV5-1 and J usage is TRBJ2-7; the D gene is possibly TRBD2 (6 bases). Sample: blood. This clonotype originated in an older woman in good health. The CDR3 region is CASSPQEGPYEQYF. The CDR3, as DNA: TGCGCCAGCAGCCCCCAGGAGGGACCCTACGAGCAGTACTTC.